Listed below are T cell receptor beta chains from one sample, sequenced in a study of blood T cell repertoires in COVID-19. Sequencing was performed with immunoSEQ multiplex PCR; in TCRdb, only in-frame clones are kept and a portion is missing. The data contain around 100,000 clones, approximately 90% of them singletons. Specimen: peripheral blood. The receptor set was obtained from a man between 45 and 60 years old with acute or convalescent COVID-19. Both conserved end residues are part of each CDR3. The D gene is left open where the match is weak. Size is stated for part of the rows, as once, few or many counts, or as a class when the clone is expanded.

clone size,J gene,V gene,D gene,CDR3 protein,CDR3 DNA
NA,TRBJ1-6,TRBV19,NA,CASNTGVNSPLHF,TGTGCCAGTAATACGGGGGTAAATTCACCCCTCCACTTT
NA,TRBJ1-1,TRBV5-1,NA,CASSPVGAVLVEAFF,TGCGCCAGCAGCCCGGTGGGGGCCGTGTTGGTTGAAGCTTTCTTT
NA,TRBJ2-4,TRBV9,NA,CASSLQDSQNIQYF,TGTGCCAGCAGCCTTCAAGACAGCCAAAACATTCAGTACTTC
NA,TRBJ2-7,TRBV2,NA,CASTGDSYEQYF,TGTGCCAGCACGGGGGATTCCTACGAGCAGTACTTC
NA,TRBJ2-2,TRBV7-3,NA,CASSLLPANTGELFF,TGTGCCAGCAGCTTATTGCCAGCGAACACCGGGGAGCTGTTTTTT
once,TRBJ1-5,TRBV28,TRBD1,CASSFIQGTQPQHF,TGTGCCAGCAGTTTTATACAGGGGACTCAGCCCCAGCATTTT
NA,TRBJ2-1,TRBV25-1,TRBD1,CASSEYPGGNEQFF,TGTGCCAGCAGTGAATACCCAGGGGGCAATGAGCAGTTCTTC
once,TRBJ1-3,TRBV11-2,NA,CASSSLARGTGNTIYF,TGTGCCAGCAGCTCCCTGGCCCGGGGAACTGGAAACACCATATATTTT
NA,TRBJ1-1,TRBV10-1,NA,CASSDAGQNTEAFF,TGCGCCAGCAGTGACGCCGGACAGAACACTGAAGCTTTCTTT
once,TRBJ1-1,TRBV24-1,NA,CATSAGGVTEAFF,TGTGCCACCAGTGCTGGGGGGGTCACTGAAGCTTTCTTT
NA,TRBJ1-1,TRBV10-3,NA,CAISESNRVTEAFF,TGTGCCATCAGTGAGTCGAACAGGGTTACTGAAGCTTTCTTT
NA,TRBJ1-2,TRBV30,TRBD1,CAWSGDRGRRGYTF,TGTGCCTGGAGCGGAGACAGGGGACGACGTGGCTACACCTTC
NA,TRBJ2-4,TRBV6-7,NA,CAITRATKGPAKNIQYF,TGTGCCATCACAAGGGCAACCAAGGGGCCAGCCAAAAACATTCAGTACTTC
NA,TRBJ1-1,TRBV2,TRBD1,CASSGTGSDTEAFF,TGTGCCAGCAGTGGGACAGGGTCAGACACTGAAGCTTTCTTT
NA,TRBJ1-5,TRBV10-2,TRBD1,CASSESGTGNQPQHF,TGCGCCAGCAGTGAGTCGGGGACAGGGAATCAGCCCCAGCATTTT
NA,TRBJ1-1,TRBV6-5,NA,CASSYDQGTPNTEAFF,TGTGCCAGCAGTTATGATCAGGGCACCCCGAACACTGAAGCTTTCTTT
few,TRBJ2-1,TRBV5-1,NA,CASSPGREQFF,TGCGCCAGCAGCCCAGGGCGTGAGCAGTTCTTC
NA,TRBJ2-2,TRBV15,NA,CATSRDKTGWELFF,TGTGCCACCAGCAGAGACAAAACAGGGTGGGAGCTGTTTTTT
NA,TRBJ1-3,TRBV10-3,NA,CAISGGQGQGNTIYF,TGTGCCATCAGTGGAGGGCAGGGACAAGGAAACACCATATATTTT
NA,TRBJ1-2,TRBV5-5,TRBD1,CASNVAGQASYGYTF,TGTGCCAGCAACGTCGCAGGACAGGCGAGCTATGGCTACACCTTC
few,TRBJ2-1,TRBV19,TRBD1,CASSILTGGYNEQFF,TGTGCCAGTAGTATACTGACAGGGGGCTACAATGAGCAGTTCTTC
NA,TRBJ2-5,TRBV5-1,TRBD2,CASSPGLAGGIVGETQYF,TGCGCCAGCAGCCCGGGACTAGCGGGGGGTATAGTAGGAGAGACCCAGTACTTC
NA,TRBJ2-5,TRBV7-6,NA,CASTPGGALETQYF,TGTGCCAGCACCCCTGGGGGGGCCTTAGAGACCCAGTACTTC
NA,TRBJ1-1,TRBV28,NA,CASSSPLQDDGTEAFF,TGTGCCAGCAGTTCACCATTACAGGACGACGGCACTGAAGCTTTCTTT
NA,TRBJ2-7,TRBV5-6,TRBD2,CASSTGWTSGDEQYF,TGTGCCAGCAGCACTGGATGGACTAGCGGGGACGAGCAGTACTTC
NA,TRBJ1-5,TRBV6-4,NA,CASSEGPGSNQPQHF,TGTGCCAGCAGTGAGGGTCCCGGGAGCAATCAGCCCCAGCATTTT
NA,TRBJ1-1,TRBV19,NA,CATWNRDSSEAFF,TGTGCCACCTGGAACCGGGATAGCTCAGAAGCTTTCTTT
NA,TRBJ1-2,TRBV6-5,NA,CASSYGRTGNYGYTF,TGTGCCAGCAGTTACGGCAGGACTGGGAACTATGGCTACACCTTC
NA,TRBJ2-2,TRBV13,TRBD1,CASSQRTGDTGELFF,TGTGCCAGCAGCCAACGGACAGGGGACACCGGGGAGCTGTTTTTT
NA,TRBJ1-3,TRBV5-5,TRBD1,CASSRGTGLDTIYF,TGTGCCAGCAGCCGCGGGACAGGGTTAGACACCATATATTTT
NA,TRBJ2-7,TRBV6-5,NA,CASSAGQTYEQYF,TGTGCCAGCAGCGCGGGACAGACATACGAGCAGTACTTC
NA,TRBJ2-4,TRBV9,TRBD1,CASSPRGDRLAKNIQYF,TGTGCCAGCAGCCCTAGGGGGGACAGGCTAGCCAAAAACATTCAGTACTTC
NA,TRBJ1-5,TRBV28,NA,CASSGPGGRNQPQHF,TGTGCCAGCAGTGGGCCCGGGGGGCGAAATCAGCCCCAGCATTTT
NA,TRBJ1-2,TRBV30,NA,CAWSPPAGHLKNGYTF,TGTGCCTGGAGTCCCCCCGCGGGGCATCTGAAAAATGGCTACACCTTC
NA,TRBJ1-2,TRBV19,NA,CASISDNYGYTF,TGTGCCAGTATCTCAGATAACTATGGCTACACCTTC
NA,TRBJ1-5,TRBV6-1,TRBD1,CASSERGQGAGQPQHF,TGTGCCAGCAGTGAAAGGGGACAGGGGGCCGGTCAGCCCCAGCATTTT
NA,TRBJ1-3,TRBV5-1,TRBD1,CASRDRGQGNTIYF,TGCGCCAGTAGAGACAGGGGGCAAGGAAACACCATATATTTT
NA,TRBJ2-7,TRBV3-1/TRBV3-2,TRBD1,CASSQGQGGYEQYF,TGTGCCAGCAGCCAAGGACAGGGTGGATACGAGCAGTACTTC
NA,TRBJ2-1,TRBV5-1,TRBD1,CASSLVGTGWNEQFF,TGCGCCAGCAGCTTGGTGGGGACAGGGTGGAATGAGCAGTTCTTC
NA,TRBJ2-3,TRBV5-5,NA,CASRLLGQGIGDTQYF,TGTGCCAGCAGGTTGCTTGGGCAGGGGATAGGAGATACGCAGTATTTT
NA,TRBJ1-2,TRBV7-2,NA,CASSLAKQVDVYGYTF,TGTGCCAGCAGCTTAGCAAAACAGGTTGATGTCTATGGCTACACCTTC
NA,TRBJ2-1,TRBV5-1,TRBD2,CASSLSAGRYNEQFF,TGCGCCAGCAGCTTGTCAGCGGGGCGATACAATGAGCAGTTCTTC
NA,TRBJ1-1,TRBV5-1,NA,CASSLGAGDGIGEAFF,TGCGCCAGCAGCTTGGGGGCAGGGGATGGGATAGGAGAAGCTTTCTTT
NA,TRBJ2-5,TRBV9,TRBD2,CASSPSGGGGQETQYF,TGTGCCAGCAGCCCTAGCGGGGGGGGTGGACAAGAGACCCAGTACTTC
NA,TRBJ1-1,TRBV7-7,TRBD1,CASSLRQGAEAFF,TGTGCCAGCAGCTTGAGACAGGGGGCAGAAGCTTTCTTT
few,TRBJ1-3,TRBV3-1/TRBV3-2,NA,CASSRQGNSGNTIYF,TGTGCCAGCAGCCGGCAGGGGAACTCTGGAAACACCATATATTTT
NA,TRBJ2-3,TRBV12-5,TRBD1,CASGLGTGGEGDTQYF,TGTGCTAGTGGTTTGGGGACAGGGGGCGAGGGAGATACGCAGTATTTT
NA,TRBJ1-4,TRBV19,NA,CASSIGTGLGEKLFF,TGTGCCAGTAGTATAGGTACAGGGCTGGGAGAAAAACTGTTTTTT
NA,TRBJ2-7,TRBV7-9,TRBD2,CASSSLGGAAYEQYF,TGTGCCAGCAGCTCCCTGGGAGGGGCCGCCTACGAGCAGTACTTC
NA,TRBJ1-2,TRBV4-2,NA,CASSQWDNNYGYTF,TGTGCCAGCAGCCAATGGGACAATAACTATGGCTACACCTTC
NA,TRBJ1-4,TRBV5-1,NA,CASSPSEVSNEKLFF,TGCGCCAGCAGCCCCTCCGAGGTCAGTAATGAAAAACTGTTTTTT
NA,TRBJ2-7,TRBV19,TRBD2,CASTAGGLGEQYF,TGTGCCAGTACCGCGGGGGGGCTAGGCGAGCAGTACTTC
NA,TRBJ1-3,TRBV3-1/TRBV3-2,TRBD1,CASSQADRGAGNTIYF,TGTGCCAGCAGCCAAGCGGACAGGGGAGCTGGAAACACCATATATTTT
NA,TRBJ2-1,TRBV27,NA,CASRTGLDEQFF,TGTGCCAGCAGAACAGGGTTGGATGAGCAGTTCTTC
NA,TRBJ2-2,TRBV18,NA,CASSPLLLAGNTGELFF,TGTGCCAGCTCACCTTTACTACTAGCAGGGAACACCGGGGAGCTGTTTTTT
NA,TRBJ1-3,TRBV5-4,TRBD1,CASSYLLGTGVTGNTIYF,TGTGCCAGCAGCTACCTTCTCGGGACAGGGGTAACTGGAAACACCATATATTTT
NA,TRBJ2-7,TRBV6-6,NA,CASGQLDEQYF,TGTGCCAGCGGCCAATTGGACGAGCAGTACTTC
NA,TRBJ1-1,TRBV19,TRBD1,CATTDRGSYTEAFF,TGTGCCACGACGGACAGGGGAAGTTACACTGAAGCTTTCTTT
NA,TRBJ2-1,TRBV3-1/TRBV3-2,NA,CASSQESTSSYNEQFF,TGTGCCAGCAGCCAAGAATCGACTAGCTCCTACAATGAGCAGTTCTTC